What follows is one TCR beta chain and its context. The antigen is not known. Making TCR cDNA involved 5'RACE template switching, which added UMIs and a universal primer site. TCRdb redid the calling of the 5' RACE reads with MiXCR, one entry per CDR3 protein. The profile covers about 630,000 distinct CDR3 sequences, with 12% appearing a single time and more than 13% taken by the ten largest. This sample is part of a study of T cells after yellow fever vaccination. Overall study results and limits: Clones that expanded after primary vaccination mostly reappeared after the booster (96% CD4, 88% CD8). Bulk-population clonotypes that are abundant could appear as contaminants in FACS-sorted repertoires. Of the clonotypes, a small share occurred in both CD4 and CD8 compartments.

Germline-derived CDR1 and CDR2 are LNHNV and YYDKDF (reference sequence). The CDR3 loop spans 15 amino acids. V was shortened by 5 bases and J by 2 bases, with 15 bases between the two germline ends. This chain uses TRBV15 with TRBJ1-2; tentatively, D is TRBD1 (5 bases). This specimen consisted of PBMCs, obtained on the day of the yellow fever booster vaccination. This TCR was recovered from a man aged 25-40 years who received the YFV17D yellow fever vaccine. The CDR3 DNA reads TGTGCCACCAGCTCCCCCCGGGACTCAAACTATGGCTACACCTTC. It encodes CATSSPRDSNYGYTF. Combining the CDR3 with reference TRBV15 and TRBJ1-2 gives the whole variable domain DAMVIQNPRYQVTQFGKPVTLSCSQTLNHNVMYWYQQKSSQAPKLLFHYYDKDFNNEADTPDNFQSRRPNTSFCFLDIRSPGLGDTAMYLCATSSPRDSNYGYTFGSGTRLTVV.